This T cell receptor beta chain was identified in a study of Ad26.COV2.S vaccination and SARS-CoV-2 variants. Overall study results and limits: Those who received the vaccine showed greater spike-specific TCR breadth than those given placebo. Reported findings describe substantial breadth in spike-specific CD8+ and CD4+ T cell responses following vaccination. Non-spike TCR breadth showed similarity between vaccine and placebo recipients.

Trimming took off 4 bases at V and 2 bases at J, with 11 bases between the two ends. Germline CDR1 and CDR2: MDHEN and SYDVKM. The CDR3 length is 15 residues. Sequencing was performed with immunoSEQ multiplex PCR; in TCRdb, only in-frame clones are kept and a portion is missing. The table records under 150,000 clones, just over 85% of them present only once. A note on this clone: The antigen remains undetermined.

The sample in question was peripheral blood, obtained after recovery from COVID-19. The receptor was derived from a human donor who had recovered from COVID-19. The rearrangement joins TRBV28 to TRBJ1-4, with a tentative D call TRBD1 (6 bases). The CDR3 spells CASSYSQGTNEKLFF. As DNA, the CDR3 is TGTGCCAGCAGTTACAGCCAGGGGACTAATGAAAAACTGTTTTTT.